The following is a T cell receptor beta chain sequence with its context. Its specificity is not known. Only in-frame clones appear in the TCRdb table, and some are missing; sequencing was by immunoSEQ multiplex PCR. This repertoire shows roughly 120,000 clones, roughly 84% found once; its top ten account for roughly 12%. The data are from a study of T cell responses to AZD1222 COVID-19 vaccine. Trimming removed 5 bases from V and 0 bases from J, with 11 bases in between. Germline CDR1 reads PRHDT; CDR2 reads FYEKMQ (reference sequence). The CDR3 consists of 15 residues. Study findings and constraints: Spike-specific TCRs gained breadth and depth after people received two AZD1222 doses. The donor group comprised mostly white British people and more females; the analysis possibly underestimated clonal diversity. The study sampled repertoires only after the peak T cell response. Only a handful of AZD1222 recipients were seropositive at baseline.

The sequencing used peripheral blood, collected on day 0 of AZD1222 vaccination. This chain uses TRBV13 with TRBJ2-1; tentative D call: TRBD1 (6 bases). The clonotype was recovered from an adult in good health. Written as DNA, the CDR3 is TGTGCCAGCAGCGCCCGACAGGCCTCCTACAATGAGCAGTTCTTC. This codes for CASSARQASYNEQFF.